One sample yielded the 32 T cell receptor beta chains listed below, sequenced in a study of cytomegalovirus exposure and HLA in healthy donors. This PCR relied on a set of 60 Vbeta primers and 13 Jbeta primers. Libraries were prepared by immunoSEQ multiplex PCR; TCRdb keeps only in-frame clonotypes and omits some of them. Here the sample spans around 210,000 clones, over 75% being singletons. Material for sequencing was PBMCs. The receptors here all came from a boy aged 10-17 years in good health and CMV-seronegative.

The chain combines TRBV7-9 with TRBJ1-5; no clear D. Trimming took 5 bases from V and 4 from J, leaving 6 bases between them. The CDR3 length is 12 residues. Germline V gene sequence: CDR1 SEHNR, CDR2 FQNEAQ (reference sequence). CDR3 loop: CASSPGNQPQHF. The CDR3 DNA follows: TGTGCCAGCAGCCCGGGGAATCAGCCCCAGCATTTT.

V gene TRBV20-1 combines with J gene TRBJ1-1; D is unclear. Looked up from germline, CDR1 is DFQATT and CDR2 is SNEGSKA (reference sequence). Between the trimmed V and J ends, which lost 0 bases and 11 bases, there was a span of 10 bases. The CDR3 covers 11 residues. This chain's CDR3 is CSAREGLMAFF. The CDR3 nucleotides read TGCAGTGCTAGAGAGGGCTTGATGGCTTTCTTT.

The V call is TRBV2, the J call TRBJ1-1; the D is unclear. Germline values: CDR1 SNHLY, CDR2 FYNNEI. The length of the CDR3 is 14 residues. V shed 2 bases and J shed 2 bases, with 9 bases lying between them. CDR3: CASSELHSNTEAFF. The CDR3 DNA reads TGTGCCAGCAGTGAACTGCACTCTAACACTGAAGCTTTCTTT.

The chain recombines TRBV7-2 with TRBJ2-3; 7 bases are shared with TRBD2. Per the germline V gene, CDR1 is SGHTA and CDR2 is FQGNSA. V trimming: 1 base; J trimming: 3 bases; junction bases outside the gene matches: 4. This CDR3 has 15 residues. The CDR3 sequence: CASSLDPAGTDTQYF. The CDR3 nucleotides read TGTGCCAGCAGCTTAGACCCAGCGGGGACAGATACGCAGTATTTT.

The chain combines TRBV5-1 with TRBJ2-5; 8 bases match TRBD1. Germline-derived CDR1 and CDR2 are SGHRS and YFSETQ. The CDR3 has 15 residues. The trim removed 5 bases at V and 5 bases at J, leaving 11 bases unmatched. The CDR3 coding sequence is TGCGCCAGCAGTCAGGAACAGGGGGAGTTGGAGACCCAGTACTTC. Amino acids: CASSQEQGELETQYF.

The V call is TRBV19, the J call TRBJ2-6; 8 positions agree with TRBD1. With V trimmed by 8 bases and J by 4 bases, 25 bases remained unmatched. CDR3 size: 21 residues. Germline values: CDR1 LNHDA, CDR2 SQIVND (reference sequence). The CDR3 sequence: CASAPRNRGQAFSSGANVLTF. DNA for the CDR3: TGTGCCAGTGCGCCAAGGAACAGGGGACAGGCGTTTTCTTCAGGGGCCAACGTCCTGACTTTC.

This sequence joins TRBV7-2 and TRBJ2-1; 9 bases fit TRBD2. The germline gives CDR1 SGHTA, CDR2 FQGNSA. Losses at the gene ends were 1 base for V and 5 bases for J; bases not matched to a gene: 3. The length of the CDR3 is 15 residues. CDR3 sequence reads: CASSLVASGDNEQFF. In DNA, the CDR3 is TGTGCCAGCAGCTTAGTGGCTAGCGGGGACAATGAGCAGTTCTTC.

With respect to this clone: Other DNA sequences within the sample encode an identical CDR3. This chain joins TRBV7-9 and TRBJ1-5; D is uncertain. Germline CDR1 reads SEHNR; CDR2 reads FQNEAQ (reference sequence). The V end was cut by 3 bases, the J end by 5 bases, with 5 bases between. The CDR3 has 12 residues. Written as DNA, the CDR3 is TGTGCCAGCAGCTTCGGTGATCAGCCCCAGCATTTT. It translates to CASSFGDQPQHF.

The rearrangement links TRBV6-6 to TRBJ2-2, with D possibly being TRBD2 (7 bases). Trimming removed 5 bases at V and 4 bases at J, with 14 bases between. CDR1 is MNHNY, CDR2 SVGAGI, per germline (reference sequence). The CDR3 consists of 15 residues. CDR3 sequence reads: CASSPGRGRTGELFF. In DNA form, the CDR3 reads TGTGCCAGCAGTCCGGGGCGGGGGCGCACCGGGGAGCTGTTTTTT.

The V and J genes are TRBV11-2 and TRBJ2-7; 7 bases map to TRBD1. The CDR3 is 14 amino acids. Looked up from germline, CDR1 is SGHAT and CDR2 is FQNNGV. The V and J ends lost 2 bases and 4 bases, in that order; junction bases with no gene match: 5. CDR3 DNA: TGTGCCAGCAGCTTACCAGGGGGTGGTTACGAGCAGTACTTC. Its protein is CASSLPGGGYEQYF.

On this clone: The junction does not match germline at one end; this may be a read error. The chain joins TRBV14 to TRBJ1-2; tentatively, D is TRBD1 (5 bases). This CDR3 is 11 amino acids long. Germline CDR1 reads SGHDN; CDR2 reads FVKESK. CDR3 bases: TGTGCCAGCAGCTCCGGACATTCTTTACTCTTC. Encoded protein: CASSSGHSLLF. Full variable domain (remainder filled in from reference TRBV14 and TRBJ1-2): EAGVTQFPSHSVIEKGQTVTLRCDPISGHDNLYWYRRVMGKEIKFLLHFVKESKQDESGMPNNRFLAERTGGTYSTLKVQPAELEDSGVYFCASSSGHSLLFGSGTRLTVV.

This clone was counted between two and nine times. The genes are TRBV6-1 and TRBJ1-2; a possible D gene is TRBD1 (6 bases). Germline CDR1 and CDR2: MNHNS and SASEGT. CDR3 length: 14 amino acids. V was pared by 2 bases and J by 6 bases, with 13 bases between. As DNA, the CDR3 is TGTGCCAGCAGTGAACTTCACAGGGACCATGGCTACACCTTC. Residues: CASSELHRDHGYTF.

The V and J genes are TRBV9 and TRBJ1-2, with a possible D match to TRBD1 (6 bases). Trimming removed 4 bases from V and 6 bases from J, with 22 bases in between. This CDR3 is 16 amino acids long. Germline V lookup: CDR1 SGDLS, CDR2 YYNGEE. CDR3 DNA sequence: TGTGCCAGCAGCCGACAGGCCACTACGGGCGGTGATGGCTACACCTTC. Its translation: CASSRQATTGGDGYTF. Variable domain in full (rest from reference TRBV9 and TRBJ1-2): DSGVTQTPKHLITATGQRVTLRCSPRSGDLSVYWYQQSLDQGLQFLIQYYNGEERAKGNILERFSAQQFPDLHSELNLSSLELGDSALYFCASSRQATTGGDGYTFGSGTRLTVV.

The CDR3 region has the DNA TGTGCCATCAGTGAGTCGGAGGATTTGAACACTGAAGCTTTCTTT. This gives the protein CAISESEDLNTEAFF. This sequence joins TRBV10-3 and TRBJ1-1; D is unresolved. Looked up from germline, CDR1 is ENHRY and CDR2 is SYGVKD. The length of the CDR3 is 15 residues. Between the trimmed V and J ends, which lost 0 bases and 0 bases, there was a span of 8 bases.

This chain connects TRBV4-1 to TRBJ2-1; 13 bases are shared with TRBD2. The CDR3 is 15 amino acids. The ends lost 5 bases at V and 5 bases at J; junction bases unmatched: 3. Germline loops: CDR1 MGHRA, CDR2 YSYEKL. The CDR3 nucleotides read TGCGCCAGCAGCTTTACTAGCGGGGGGGACAATGAGCAGTTCTTC. Its protein is CASSFTSGGDNEQFF.

The chain couples TRBV7-6 to TRBJ1-1, with 8 bases fitting TRBD1. V trimming: 5 bases; J trimming: 1 base; junction bases outside the gene matches: 12. CDR3 length: 17 amino acids. The germline V gene encodes CDR1 SGHVS and CDR2 FNYEAQ. As DNA, the CDR3 is TGTGCCAGCAGCCCTTCGTACCGAGACAGGGGGAACACTGAAGCTTTCTTT. This gives the protein CASSPSYRDRGNTEAFF.

This clone was counted a few times. The rearrangement links TRBV4-2 to TRBJ1-3; TRBD1 aligns across 7 bases. V trimming: 2 bases; J trimming: 0 bases; junction bases outside the gene matches: 4. The CDR3 runs to 16 residues. Germline V gene lookup returns CDR1 LGHNA and CDR2 YNFKEQ. In DNA, the CDR3 is TGTGCCAGCAGCCAACCGGGACAGTTCTCTGGAAACACCATATATTTT. It codes for CASSQPGQFSGNTIYF.

CDR3 DNA: TGTGCCAGCAGCGCCGGACTAGCGGGAGCTGGTGAGCAGTTCTTC. This codes for CASSAGLAGAGEQFF. The chain joins TRBV7-2 to TRBJ2-1, with 13 positions matching TRBD2. Trimming took 5 bases from V and 9 from J; bases not matched to a gene: 7. The CDR3 length is 15 residues. Per the germline V gene, CDR1 is SGHTA and CDR2 is FQGNSA.

This sequence joins TRBV9 and TRBJ2-5; D perhaps matches TRBD2 (5 bases). Trimming took off 0 bases at V and 2 bases at J, with 23 bases between the two ends. This CDR3 has 19 residues. Germline loops: CDR1 SGDLS, CDR2 YYNGEE. The CDR3 loop is CASSVAARGSPGRQETQYF. CDR3 in DNA: TGTGCCAGCAGCGTAGCGGCTCGGGGTTCCCCTGGACGGCAAGAGACCCAGTACTTC.

The chain has TRBV5-4 and TRBJ1-4; D is perhaps TRBD1 (5 bases). The germline gives CDR1 SGHNT, CDR2 YYREEE (reference sequence). This CDR3 has 14 residues. Trimming shortened V by 4 bases and J by 5 bases, and 12 bases separated the two germline ends. The CDR3 region has the DNA TGTGCCAGCAGCCTCCAGACAGAGAATGAAAAACTGTTTTTT. Amino acids: CASSLQTENEKLFF.

Comment on this clone: The same CDR3 can be traced to other DNA sequences in this sample. V and J are TRBV20-1 and TRBJ2-1; perhaps TRBD1 as D (6 bases). Trimming shortened V by 4 bases and J by 6 bases, and 7 bases separated the two germline ends. The CDR3 is made up of 11 amino acids. CDR1 and CDR2 from the germline V gene are DFQATT and SNEGSKA (reference sequence). The DNA of the CDR3 is TGCAGTGCTAACAGGGTCAATGAGCAGTTCTTC. Protein product: CSANRVNEQFF.

This clone came up a few times. The CDR3 region has the DNA TGTGCCAGCAGCCCAACCCCCTGGGCGGGGGCCGGGGAGACCCAGTACTTC. It codes for CASSPTPWAGAGETQYF. V and J are TRBV5-6 and TRBJ2-5; possible D gene TRBD2, 7 bases. CDR1 is SGHDT and CDR2 is YYEEEE in the germline V gene. The CDR3 is made up of 17 amino acids. The V and J ends lost 4 bases and 5 bases respectively, with 24 bases between them. The full variable domain, with the rest looked up from reference TRBV5-6 and TRBJ2-5, is DAGVTQSPTHLIKTRGQQVTLRCSPKSGHDTVSWYQQALGQGPQFIFQYYEEEERQRGNFPDRFSGHQFPNYSSELNVNALLLGDSALYLCASSPTPWAGAGETQYFGPGTRLLVL.

The chain couples TRBV5-5 to TRBJ2-7, with 9 nucleotides matching TRBD1. The germline CDR1 and CDR2 sequences are SGHKS and YYEKEE (reference sequence). The length of the CDR3 is 14 residues. After removal of 4 bases from V and 5 bases from J, the junction contained 7 bases not matched to a gene. CDR3 residues: CASSQPGQGDEQYF. CDR3 nucleotides: TGTGCCAGCAGCCAACCGGGACAGGGAGACGAGCAGTACTTC. The full variable domain, rest sourced from reference TRBV5-5 and TRBJ2-7, is DAGVTQSPTHLIKTRGQQVTLRCSPISGHKSVSWYQQVLGQGPQFIFQYYEKEERGRGNFPDRFSARQFPNYSSELNVNALLLGDSALYLCASSQPGQGDEQYFGPGTRLTVT.

This rearrangement joins TRBV5-1 to TRBJ1-6, with D perhaps TRBD1 (6 bases). Trimming stripped 4 bases from V and 5 bases from J, with 13 bases between. Germline-derived CDR1 and CDR2 are SGHRS and YFSETQ. The CDR3 covers 15 residues. The chain's CDR3 is CASSTRGTNNSPLHF. The CDR3, as DNA: TGCGCCAGCAGCACGCGAGGGACAAATAATTCACCCCTCCACTTT.

The rearrangement uses TRBV4-2 and TRBJ2-7; TRBD2 matches 10 bases. Unmatched junction bases numbered 8, after V lost 4 bases and J lost 2 bases. The CDR3 totals 16 residues. From germline, CDR1 is LGHNA and CDR2 YNFKEQ. The CDR3 protein is CASSRVSGLAAYEQYF. DNA of the CDR3: TGTGCCAGCAGCCGAGTGTCCGGACTAGCGGCCTACGAGCAGTACTTC.

This chain links TRBV27 with TRBJ2-3, with TRBD2 matching 7 bases. V lost 6 bases and J lost 0; bases outside the gene matches: 9. Looked up from germline, CDR1 is MNHEY and CDR2 is SMNVEV (reference sequence). This CDR3 comprises 16 residues. CDR3 loop: CASSPRLAYSTDTQYF. The DNA for the CDR3 is TGTGCCAGCAGCCCAAGACTAGCTTATAGCACAGATACGCAGTATTTT.

The genes are TRBV5-4 and TRBJ2-1; a weak D match, TRBD2 (5 bases). Trimming took off 0 bases at V and 3 bases at J, with 10 bases between the two ends. The CDR3 has 15 residues. Per germline, CDR1 SGHNT and CDR2 YYREEE (reference sequence). The CDR3 bases are TGTGCCAGCAGCTTGGATCCGGGAAACTACAATGAGCAGTTCTTC. Translation: CASSLDPGNYNEQFF.

The V gene is TRBV10-1, the J gene TRBJ2-7; a weak D match, TRBD2 (6 bases). Trimming took 9 bases from V and 2 from J, leaving 14 bases between them. Germline CDR1 and CDR2: WNHNN and SYGVQD (reference sequence). This CDR3 is built from 13 residues. The CDR3 coding sequence is TGCGCCAGTAGCGGAGTCGCCACCTACGAGCAGTACTTC. Its translation: CASSGVATYEQYF.

This rearrangement joins TRBV18 to TRBJ2-7, with TRBD1 identical over 8 bases. CDR1 KGHSH and CDR2 LQKENI come from the germline V gene. The CDR3 covers 14 residues. The trim removed 3 bases at V and 3 bases at J, leaving 4 bases unmatched. As DNA, the CDR3 is TGTGCCAGCTCACCGGCAGGGGGCGGCTACGAGCAGTACTTC. This translates into CASSPAGGGYEQYF. The full variable domain, completed using reference TRBV18 and TRBJ2-7, is NAGVMQNPRHLVRRRGQEARLRCSPMKGHSHVYWYRQLPEEGLKFMVYLQKENIIDESGMPKERFSAEFPKEGPSILRIQQVVRGDSAAYFCASSPAGGGYEQYFGPGTRLTVT.

This chain links TRBV4-2 with TRBJ2-1; TRBD2 agrees at 13 bases. This CDR3 has 16 amino acids. Germline V gives CDR1 LGHNA, CDR2 YNFKEQ. With V trimmed by 0 bases and J by 6 bases, 2 bases remained unmatched. This chain's CDR3 is CASSQEGTSGTNEQFF. DNA for the CDR3: TGTGCCAGCAGCCAAGAGGGGACTAGCGGGACCAATGAGCAGTTCTTC.

The chain is built from TRBV6-1 and TRBJ2-7; 11 bases align to TRBD1. The J call is doubtful: the DNA matches TRBJ2-5 better. The CDR3 sequence is 14 residues long. Germline lookup yields CDR1 MNHNS and CDR2 SASEGT. The CDR3 DNA follows: TGTGCCAGCAGCTGGACAGGGGGCGACGAGACCCAGTACTTC. Translation: CASSWTGGDETQYF.

The V call is TRBV9, the J call TRBJ1-5, with D possibly matching TRBD1 (5 bases). The germline V gene encodes CDR1 SGDLS and CDR2 YYNGEE. V was shortened by 7 bases and J by 7 bases, with 18 bases between the two germline ends. The length of the CDR3 is 14 residues. CDR3 nucleotide sequence: TGTGCCAGCGGACGTACCGGTCAGGGCCAGCCCCAGCATTTT. Amino acids: CASGRTGQGQPQHF.